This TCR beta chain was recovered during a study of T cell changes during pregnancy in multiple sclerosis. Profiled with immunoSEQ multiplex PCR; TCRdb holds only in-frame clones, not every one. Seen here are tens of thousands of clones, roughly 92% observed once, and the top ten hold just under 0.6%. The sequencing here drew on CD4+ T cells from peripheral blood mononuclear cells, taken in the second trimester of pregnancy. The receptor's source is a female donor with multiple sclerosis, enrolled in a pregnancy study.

This CDR3 is CASSLGRTGGQETQYF. The CDR3 coding sequence is TGTGCCAGCAGCTTAGGCAGGACGGGGGGCCAAGAGACCCAGTACTTC. V and J are TRBV7-6 and TRBJ2-5; TRBD2 matches at 7 bases. The CDR3 has 16 amino acids. The germline CDR1 and CDR2 sequences are SGHVS and FNYEAQ. J gave up 1 base and V 1 base, and 6 bases lay outside the gene matches.